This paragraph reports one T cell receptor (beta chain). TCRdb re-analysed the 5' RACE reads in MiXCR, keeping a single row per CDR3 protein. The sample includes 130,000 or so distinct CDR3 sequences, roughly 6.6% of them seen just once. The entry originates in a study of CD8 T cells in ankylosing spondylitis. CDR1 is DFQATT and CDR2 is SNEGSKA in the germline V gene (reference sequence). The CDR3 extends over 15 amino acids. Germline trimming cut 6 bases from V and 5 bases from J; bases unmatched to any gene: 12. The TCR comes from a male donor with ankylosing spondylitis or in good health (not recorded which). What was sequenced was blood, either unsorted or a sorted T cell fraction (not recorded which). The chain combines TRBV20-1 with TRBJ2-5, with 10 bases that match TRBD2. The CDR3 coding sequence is TGCAGTGCCGAGAGCATAGCGGGAGGTTCCGAGACCCAGTACTTC. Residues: CSAESIAGGSETQYF.